Below, one T cell receptor beta chain is given with its context. Its antigen is as yet unknown. This entry comes from a study of CD8+ T cells in alopecia areata. Study-level background: Treated patients took oral tofacitinib at 5 to 10 mg twice daily. Findings and limits, study-wide: TCRs were shared less clearly across patients than in mice, possibly for HLA-related reasons. There were also resident alphabeta T cells of normal skin sequenced in scalp samples.

Both CD4+ and CD8+ T cells were separated by sorting PBMCs. Unmatched junction bases numbered 12, after V lost 6 bases and J lost 9 bases. CDR1 is MNHNS and CDR2 is SASEGT in the germline V gene. CDR3 length: 15 residues. Extraction of RNA preceded its reverse transcription into cDNA, which served as the sequencing template. This table comes from immunoSEQ multiplex PCR, and its TCRdb copy is limited to in-frame clones, with some not included. The sample yields 130,000 to 150,000 clones, roughly 50% seen once. The clonotype was recovered from a human donor with alopecia areata. The specimen sequenced was CD4+ T cells sorted from blood. The gene calls are TRBV6-1 and TRBJ2-1; 9 bases fit TRBD2. The CDR3 loop is CASRWGGTSNLEQFF. The CDR3 DNA sequence: TGTGCCAGCAGATGGGGGGGGACTAGCAATCTTGAGCAGTTCTTC.